A selection of T cell receptor beta chains follows, all from one sample in a study of response to subunit inactivated influenza vaccine. TCRdb re-called the RT-PCR reads through MiXCR, storing one row per CDR3 protein. This repertoire shows around 470,000 distinct CDR3 sequences, 6.5% to 8% found once; its top ten account for roughly 13%. The specimen comprised PBMCs from blood, sampled around 25 months after vaccination. Receptors originate from a man aged 45 to 70 who received an inactivated influenza vaccine. Both conserved end residues are part of each CDR3. The order of the fields is V gene, J gene, D gene, clone size, CDR3 protein, CDR3 DNA. A D gene is named only where the DNA matches it firmly. Size is stated for part of the rows, as once, few or many counts, or as a class when the clone is expanded.

TRBV5-1	TRBJ1-4	.	few	CASSLSRGDEKLFF	TGCGCCAGCAGCTTATCCAGGGGTGACGAAAAACTGTTTTTT
TRBV3-1	TRBJ2-5	.	once	CASSDLAGQETQYF	TGTGCCAGCAGCGATCTGGCAGGGCAAGAGACCCAGTACTTC
TRBV9	TRBJ2-1	TRBD2	many	CASSVVIAGLFYEQFF	TGTGCCAGCAGCGTAGTGATAGCGGGATTGTTTTATGAGCAGTTCTTC
TRBV6-2/TRBV6-3	TRBJ2-7	.	.	CASSYGQGWSYEQYF	TGTGCCAGCAGTTACGGGCAGGGTTGGTCCTACGAGCAGTACTTC
TRBV5-1	TRBJ2-2	.	few	CASSLDGGEVTGELFF	TGCGCCAGCAGCTTGGACGGAGGGGAGGTCACCGGGGAGCTGTTTTTT
TRBV6-1	TRBJ1-2	.	many	CASSPQGATSTYGYTF	TGTGCCAGCAGCCCCCAAGGGGCCACCTCGACCTATGGCTACACCTTC
TRBV3-1	TRBJ1-1	.	.	CASTRGASNTEAFF	TGTGCCAGCACTCGGGGGGCCTCGAACACTGAAGCTTTCTTT
TRBV14	TRBJ2-5	.	many	CASSQGDVGSETQYF	TGTGCCAGCAGCCAAGGAGATGTAGGCTCAGAGACCCAGTACTTC
TRBV5-1	TRBJ2-2	TRBD1	.	CASSLFLQGATGELFF	TGCGCCAGCAGCTTGTTCCTCCAGGGGGCCACCGGGGAGCTGTTTTTT
TRBV9	TRBJ2-5	TRBD2	few	CASSVGLAERETQYF	TGTGCCAGCAGCGTAGGACTAGCGGAACGGGAGACCCAGTACTTC
TRBV28	TRBJ1-4	.	few	CASSLSEQGQFVAPPREKLFF	TGTGCCAGCAGTTTGTCGGAACAGGGCCAATTTGTGGCCCCCCCTAGGGAAAAACTGTTTTTT
TRBV29-1	TRBJ1-2	.	few	CSDRRGRGDYGYTF	TGCAGCGACCGCCGGGGGCGGGGGGACTATGGCTACACCTTC
TRBV6-1	TRBJ1-1	TRBD1	few	CASSPGTGVLNTEAFF	TGTGCCAGCAGCCCCGGGACAGGGGTTTTGAACACTGAAGCTTTCTTT
TRBV5-1	TRBJ2-1	.	few	CASSGSGRSYNEQFF	TGCGCCAGCAGTGGTAGTGGTCGCTCCTACAATGAGCAGTTCTTC
TRBV7-2	TRBJ2-7	.	.	CASSYRRGSYEQYF	TGTGCCAGCAGCTACCGTCGGGGTTCCTACGAGCAGTACTTC
TRBV12-3/TRBV12-4	TRBJ2-2	TRBD1	few	CASSLGQGDGELFF	TGTGCCAGCAGTTTGGGACAGGGGGACGGGGAGCTGTTTTTT
TRBV9	TRBJ2-7	.	.	CASSVGSTAYEQYF	TGTGCCAGCAGCGTAGGTAGTACAGCCTACGAGCAGTACTTC
TRBV28	TRBJ1-5	.	.	CASRDGGWQPQHF	TGTGCCAGCAGAGACGGGGGTTGGCAGCCCCAGCATTTT
TRBV5-1	TRBJ2-5	TRBD2	few	CASSFDGRARETQYF	TGCGCCAGCAGCTTCGACGGGAGGGCGCGGGAGACCCAGTACTTC